This section outlines one TCR beta chain sequence together with its context. This clone was seen just once. No cognate antigen has been identified for it. No quality values exist for individual bases; no much larger clone is one base distant. Libraries were constructed by the immunoSEQ multiplex PCR assay. The multiplex PCR relied on a mix of 60 forward primers for TCR Vbeta segments and 13 reverse primers for TCR Jbeta segments. The CDR3 region of rearranged TCR beta genes was amplified from genomic DNA with a multiplex PCR assay. On the Illumina HiSeq System, the amplified TCR beta libraries were sequenced as 87-base-pair reads. In the original analysis: A later analysis tallied roughly 76 million unique TCR beta chains across the 660 or so repertoires, and around 9.9 million of those chains were shared by two or more donors. Raw reads were error-corrected and collapsed into unique sequences with a nearest-neighbor algorithm that merged closely related sequences to remove PCR and sequencing errors. Alignment of CDR3 sequences to IMGT reference sequences was used to assign V, D and J gene segments. Each retained sequence needed at least a six-nucleotide match to both a V gene segment and a J gene segment. A rearrangement counted as productive if the CDR3 had no stop codons and remained in frame with V and J, and every other rearrangement counted as non-productive. CDR3 was defined by IMGT convention, running from the second conserved V-encoded cysteine to the conserved J-encoded phenylalanine. Sequences without an unambiguous match to a single V gene segment were excluded from the earlier analysis of approximately 560 of the donors. In an earlier analysis of several hundred of the donors, V segments were called functional above 56.7% productive rearrangements and were called segregating when the between-donor standard deviation exceeded 5%. A statistical classification framework was built to diagnose cytomegalovirus status from the catalog of TCR beta chain sequences. In a later analysis, V and J genes were assigned by comparing TCR nucleotide sequences against IMGT/GENE-DB human TR gene sequences. Using the TCRdist pipeline, a later analysis assigned CDR3 sequences along with most-parsimonious VDJ recombination scenarios. In a later analysis, each TCR beta chain was defined by its CDR3 amino acid sequence together with its V-gene family, and reads lacking a unique V-gene family were excluded. As a way to deal with suspected cross-contamination and a sequencing artifact, a later analysis dropped under 600 nucleotide sequences that were highly shared and had low generation probability. In a later analysis, a clonal expansion index was calculated for each public chain from normalized within-repertoire ranks of inferred template counts. A later analysis computed generation probabilities with a VDJ recombination model fitted to out-of-frame rearrangements, and checked the results against IGoR. In a later analysis, TCR-TCR, TCR-HLA and TCR-CMV co-occurrence was scored with hypergeometric tests, and a repertoire-size bias correction was applied to TCR pairs. To estimate false discovery rates, a later analysis permuted the HLA or CMV assignments 20 times. In a later analysis, co-occurring TCRs were grouped using DBSCAN, and TCRdist sequence similarity was added for clustering within HLA-allele-positive subsets. Co-occurrence clustering excluded repertoires with fewer than 30,000 or more than 120,000 public chains, plus five with anomalous nucleotide sharing. Not all clones reach the TCRdb copy of this immuneACCESS table, which keeps in-frame sequences only. Checked studies attribute under half of the gap to unresolved V genes and leave the rest unexplained. V, J and clone size reflect that table, while D and trimming were determined from the DNA. This sample gives some 76,000 clones in total; around 73% of them show up just once. The ten most abundant clones make up approximately 9% of the sample.

The data stem from a study of cytomegalovirus exposure and HLA in healthy donors (dated by TCRdb to between 2016 and 2019). Regarding the study in general: An earlier analysis of approximately 640 of the donors reported approximately 290 Gb of sequence data and about 100 million unique TCR beta sequences from roughly 180 million T cells. An early release that covered around 590 HLA-typed donors contained approximately 300 gigabases of sequencing data and some 87 million unique TCR sequences. The genetic ancestry cluster associated with self-reported Caucasian donors included 65% to 90% of the roughly 410 genotyped donors. The study was designed to test whether signatures of past pathogen exposure could be identified by cataloging public T cell receptors. Using immunosequencing, the study profiled T cell repertoires from approximately 700 subjects and related those repertoires to cytomegalovirus serostatus. Along with the approximately 700-subject first cohort, a separate validation cohort of over 90 different subjects was used. To predict cytomegalovirus infection status, the study combined high-throughput TCR immunosequencing, statistical association of individual TCRs with disease status, and machine learning. A later analysis re-analyzed previously published TCR beta repertoires from 550 to 700 donors and added high-resolution HLA genotyping to study TCR occurrence patterns. In the later analysis, no new phenotypic data were used to find candidate immune exposures; instead, reliance was placed on TCR beta sequences and their occurrence across donors. An earlier analysis of approximately 630 of the donors applied high-throughput TCR beta sequencing to assess whether each TCR beta V gene segment acted as functional or pseudogenic. Alongside the repertoire data, information on donor age, sex, ethnicity and CMV serostatus was compiled. A later genetic analysis took genome-wide SNP genotypes for about 60% of the roughly 670 donors and used that subset as a discovery cohort. Every discovery cohort repertoire had been produced on one sequencing platform. Both class I and class II loci were covered by HLA typing, at four-digit resolution. The number of typed donors differed by locus: about 629-630 for A, B, C, DRB1 and DQB1; approximately 530 for DQA1; around 610 for DPA1; and around 450 for DPB1. About five DR-DQ haplotypes were treated as single units for association and clustering because of strong linkage in the cohort. Across approximately 400 genotyped donors of the cohort, an average of roughly 200,000 unique TCR beta nucleotide sequences per donor were sequenced, and around 20% of those sequences were non-productive. General findings and caveats noted by the study authors: Strong co-occurrence of HLA alleles, especially DR and DQ, made assigning TCR associations to individual alleles difficult. In a later genetic analysis, a missense DCLRE1C variant was associated with V-gene and J-gene trimming of TCR beta chains, and the association was replicated in an independent cohort. In a later analysis, several top co-occurrence clusters were reported to appear linked to parvovirus B19, influenza, CMV and Epstein-Barr virus. Cytomegalovirus status was reported to be diagnosed by the classifier with high specificity and sensitivity in both the original and validation cohorts. Because some donors lacked HLA typing at each locus, the association tests relied only on the typed subset. The authors suggested that the approach could potentially be extended to other disease states and immunological phenotypes. A later analysis found that most CMV-associated TCR beta chains appeared HLA-restricted, with HLA associations seemingly driven largely by CMV exposure. Some IMGT-functional V segments, including TRBV6-2 and TRBV6-3, could not be distinguished by the 87-base-pair reads and were therefore excluded. According to a later analysis, TCR association rates differed among HLA loci, with DRB1 alleles showing the most associated TCRs and HLA-C alleles showing the fewest. A later analysis found that HLA-associated TCR beta chains were more clonally expanded and had lower generation probabilities than equally common non-associated chains. Correlated functional status among segregating V segments might be attributable to linkage disequilibrium, but an unknown experimental factor could not be ruled out. The presence/absence analyses assumed that sequencing depth was roughly uniform across donors, and that assumption may not be true. In vitro tests confirmed that a few of the cytomegalovirus-associated TCR beta chains recognize cytomegalovirus antigens. In a later genetic analysis, fewer N-insertions in productive TCRs were reported among donors in an Asian-associated ancestry cluster than the roughly 640-donor mean. Most TCR sequences were seen in very few donors, while some public TCRs were found in many individuals. CMV serostatus was the only immune exposure information available for the cohort. Specific HLA alleles were associated with 15,000 to 20,000 TCR beta sequences at a false discovery rate of 0.05 in a later analysis. This cohort had only TCR beta chains sequenced, and the lack of alpha or paired-chain data limited which features could be detected. The sequencing pipeline was judged likely to have produced a cluster of highly shared sequence variants as a technical artifact. A further reported finding was that TCR beta sequences accurately predicted the HLA-A and HLA-B alleles for most subjects in the first cohort. The study gave a list of some 150 TCR beta chains associated with cytomegalovirus. In an earlier analysis of around 600 of the donors, most TCR beta V segments were observed in productive rearrangements about 90% or about 30% of the time, broadly matching IMGT annotations. Because counts were too low, some 17 rarely observed V segments, including chromosome 9 orphons, were excluded from the earlier analysis of a few hundred of the donors.

Its CDR3 holds 15 amino acids, cysteine through phenylalanine. CDR3 DNA is the only sequence kept; it has 45 bases, read in frame from the first base. Trimming takes 5 bases from V and 9 bases from J, and the germline ends sit 20 bases apart. CDR1 MNHEY and CDR2 SMNVEV are derived from the germline V gene (reference sequence). The cohort comprised under 700 healthy bone marrow donors. At the time of sampling, every cohort member was nominally healthy, though immune exposures that went unrecorded were likely present. The donor tested CMV seropositive, placing the donor among the 250 to 350 seropositive members of the cohort. A peripheral blood sample was provided by each donor, and peripheral blood mononuclear cells were used for TCR beta sequencing. The Qiagen DNeasy Blood Extraction Kit was used to extract genomic DNA from the blood cell samples.

The receptor was isolated from a woman in her thirties or forties in good health and CMV-seropositive. The chain is made from TRBV27 and TRBJ2-1; perhaps TRBD2 is the D gene, with 6 bases matching. The material sequenced was PBMCs. The bases read TGTGCCAGCAGTATAGCCGGGACTGTCGAAGGTGAGCAGTTCTTC. Translation gives CASSIAGTVEGEQFF.